This paragraph covers one T cell receptor beta chain sequence. Its antigen is still unknown. Nothing much larger sits one base from this clone, and base qualities are not available. The data stem from a study of T cell changes during pregnancy in multiple sclerosis (dated by TCRdb to the late 2010s). Turning to the overall study: Changes in the T cell repertoire over the course of pregnancy were examined in this study in women with multiple sclerosis.

The CDR3 holds 14 amino acids from the cysteine to the phenylalanine. The retained sequence is limited to the CDR3, 42 bases, with the frame set at the first base. Based on the germline V gene (reference sequence), the CDR1 and CDR2 sequences are MNHNY and SVGAGI. Unmatched junction bases come to 6, with V trimmed by 0 bases and J by 8 bases. Library preparation was by the immunoSEQ multiplex PCR assay. TCRdb retrieved this table from immuneACCESS and kept in-frame rearrangements only. Not all clones are present; in checked studies, unresolved V genes account for under half, and no reason is known for the remainder. In all, the sample holds tens of thousands of clones, and 80% to 95% of those were seen once. Of the sample, 0.99% falls within the top ten clones.

The chain joins TRBV6-6 to TRBJ1-2; TRBD1 agrees with 7 junctional bases. This receptor was taken from a female donor with multiple sclerosis, enrolled in a pregnancy study. The starting material was peripheral blood, obtained after pregnancy. This receptor has the CDR3 CASSYSIRGDGYTF. Read as DNA, the sequence is TGTGCCAGCAGTTACTCGATCAGGGGGGACGGCTACACCTTC.